The rows below give T cell receptor beta chains drawn from one sample of a study of patients and donors after allogeneic stem cell transplantation. TCRdb recomputed calls from the RT-PCR reads with MiXCR, one row per CDR3 protein. The sample shows about 150,000 distinct CDR3 sequences, 20% to 25% of them seen only once. The sequencing input was blood, either unsorted or a sorted T cell fraction (not recorded which). Receptor source: a human donor who was either an allogeneic HSCT recipient or a stem cell or donor lymphocyte infusion donor (not recorded which). It is not recorded whose cells these are; they may come from a transplant donor. The conserved cysteine and the conserved F or W are not part of the CDR3 here. D genes are given only for firm matches.

>TRBJ1-1|NA|TRBV29-1|11
SVVGWAVTEAF
>TRBJ2-1|TRBD1|TRBV5-1|12
ASSLDRGDNEQF
>TRBJ2-7|TRBD2|TRBV18|15
ASSPFDSGDAFKEQY
>TRBJ2-3|NA|TRBV27|12
ASKGGTPADTQY
>TRBJ1-1|NA|TRBV7-3|13
ASSLGQIMNTEAF
>TRBJ2-7|TRBD1|TRBV14|14
ASSQLPGDRSYEQY
>TRBJ2-5|TRBD1|TRBV10-3|12
AISYRQGEETQY
>TRBJ2-3|TRBD2|TRBV20-1|13
SARGRAALTDTQY
>TRBJ2-2|TRBD1|TRBV6-6|12
ASSNRGSTGELF
>TRBJ2-2|TRBD1|TRBV7-9|13
ASSTGQGNTGELF
>TRBJ1-1|NA|TRBV29-1|11
SVGGHLNTEAF
>TRBJ1-2|NA|TRBV12-3/TRBV12-4|12
ASSTPGGGYGYT
>TRBJ2-3|NA|TRBV28|10
ASRVPADTQY
>TRBJ1-1|NA|TRBV10-3|18
AISDRSSITGRRYHTEAF
>TRBJ2-2|NA|TRBV3-1|14
ASSQDSSTVTGELF
>TRBJ1-6|TRBD1|TRBV18|16
ASSASGTGGAINSPLH
>TRBJ1-2|NA|TRBV12-3/TRBV12-4|13
ASTRLGGGMPGYT
>TRBJ2-2|TRBD2|TRBV10-3|18
AISPGTSGALIYGTGELF
>TRBJ1-1|NA|TRBV18|12
ASSPPSGNTEAF
>TRBJ2-1|TRBD2|TRBV3-1|14
ASSQVRTSVGNEQF
>TRBJ1-1|NA|TRBV29-1|9
SVHSNTEAF
>TRBJ1-1|NA|TRBV6-1|12
ASILGGAFTEAF
>TRBJ2-3|NA|TRBV6-4|12
ASSVTDEGDTQY
>TRBJ1-5|TRBD1|TRBV27|12
ASSTLRGAQPQH
>TRBJ1-1|NA|TRBV12-3/TRBV12-4|11
ASINLGRTEAF
>TRBJ1-2|NA|TRBV6-2/TRBV6-3|11
ASSPTQNYGYT
>TRBJ1-2|NA|TRBV5-1|16
ASSLVRSLGSPVYGYT
>TRBJ1-2|NA|TRBV6-6|11
ASSYTYSVSYT
>TRBJ1-1|NA|TRBV24-1|12
ATSKGGQNTEAF
>TRBJ2-1|NA|TRBV12-3/TRBV12-4|10
ASSYSGTLRL
>TRBJ1-4|NA|TRBV29-1|11
SVEHGGNEKLF
>TRBJ1-1|NA|TRBV18|13
ASSPIRIGEAEAF
>TRBJ1-1|TRBD1|TRBV27|12
ASSPDRDNTEAF
>TRBJ2-7|NA|TRBV15|11
ATSTIAGNEQY
>TRBJ2-1|TRBD2|TRBV20-1|14
SARDSSGRSGNEQF
>TRBJ1-2|NA|TRBV20-1|12
SAPLDILNYGYT
>TRBJ1-6|NA|TRBV9|16
ASSVDPSSSSYNSPLH
>TRBJ2-3|TRBD1|TRBV10-3|12
AIADRDSTDTQY
>TRBJ2-7|NA|TRBV27|12
ASSWGPRGYEQY
>TRBJ1-6|NA|TRBV6-6|15
ASSPTHGQVNNSPLH
>TRBJ2-7|TRBD1|TRBV2|12
ASDPGQDSYEQY
>TRBJ2-7|NA|TRBV4-2|12
ASSPEDSSYEQY
>TRBJ2-3|TRBD2|TRBV20-1|12
SAKDGRGADTQY
>TRBJ1-1|TRBD1|TRBV5-1|12
ASSLEQGDTEAF
>TRBJ2-1|TRBD2|TRBV5-1|10
ASGLAGNEQF
>TRBJ1-2|NA|TRBV6-6|10
ATRAGAEGYT
>TRBJ2-7|NA|TRBV29-1|11
SVEDPSSYEQY
>TRBJ1-2|NA|TRBV29-1|12
SVEASRDHYGYT
>TRBJ1-1|NA|TRBV9|12
ASSSQGGLSEAF
>TRBJ2-1|NA|TRBV12-3/TRBV12-4|11
ASTRTTRNEQF
>TRBJ1-6|NA|TRBV14|14
ASSQGAEVWNSPLH
>TRBJ1-1|NA|TRBV5-1|11
ASSTGANTEAF
>TRBJ2-7|NA|TRBV20-1|11
SARTPDSYEQY
>TRBJ1-1|TRBD1|TRBV24-1|16
ATSDLRARFRGRTEAF